The present T cell receptor (beta chain) was sequenced within a study of blood T cell repertoires in COVID-19. Across the whole study: The study drew acute and convalescent COVID-19 samples from the United States, Italy and Spain. PBMCs, B-cell-depleted T cells, or T cells were the source of the cDNA or gDNA that made up the material.

How the authors handled the data: From reference gene primer amplification, estimates of nucleated cell counts were derived. Assay used: immunoSEQ multiplex PCR; TCRdb lists only in-frame clones, some missing. The V and J calls and clone size come from that table; D and trimming were worked out from the DNA. The table records roughly 40,000 clones, 75% to 90% of them present only once. The germline gives CDR1 SGHRS, CDR2 YFSETQ. This CDR3 has 14 amino acids. Trimming at V came to 2 bases and at J to 5 bases, leaving 6 bases not matched to a gene. The TCR comes from a man aged 25-45 years with active or convalescent COVID-19. J is TRBJ1-1 and V is TRBV5-1; 7 bases line up with TRBD1. The specimen was peripheral blood. DNA of the CDR3: TGCGCCAGCAGCTTACAGGGGTGGAAGACTGAAGCTTTCTTT. Its protein product is CASSLQGWKTEAFF. The complete variable domain, with remaining parts taken from reference TRBV5-1 and TRBJ1-1, reads KAGVTQTPRYLIKTRGQQVTLSCSPISGHRSVSWYQQTPGQGLQFLFEYFSETQRNKGNFPGRFSGRQFSNSRSEMNVSTLELGDSALYLCASSLQGWKTEAFFGQGTRLTVV.